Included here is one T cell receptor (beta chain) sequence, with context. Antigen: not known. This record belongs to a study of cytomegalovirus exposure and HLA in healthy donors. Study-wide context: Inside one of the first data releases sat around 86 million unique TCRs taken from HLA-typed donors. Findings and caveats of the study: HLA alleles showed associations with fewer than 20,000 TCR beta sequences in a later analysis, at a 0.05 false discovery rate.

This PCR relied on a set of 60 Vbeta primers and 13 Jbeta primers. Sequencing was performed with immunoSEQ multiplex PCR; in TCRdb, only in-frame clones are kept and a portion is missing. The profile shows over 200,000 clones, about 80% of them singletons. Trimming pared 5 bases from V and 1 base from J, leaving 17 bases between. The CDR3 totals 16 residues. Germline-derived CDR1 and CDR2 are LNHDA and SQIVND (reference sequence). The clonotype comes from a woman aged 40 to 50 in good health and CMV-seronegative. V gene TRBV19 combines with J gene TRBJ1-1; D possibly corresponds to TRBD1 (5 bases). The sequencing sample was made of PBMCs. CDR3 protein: CASSPNQGYKNTEAFF. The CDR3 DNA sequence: TGTGCCAGTAGTCCCAATCAGGGATATAAGAACACTGAAGCTTTCTTT.